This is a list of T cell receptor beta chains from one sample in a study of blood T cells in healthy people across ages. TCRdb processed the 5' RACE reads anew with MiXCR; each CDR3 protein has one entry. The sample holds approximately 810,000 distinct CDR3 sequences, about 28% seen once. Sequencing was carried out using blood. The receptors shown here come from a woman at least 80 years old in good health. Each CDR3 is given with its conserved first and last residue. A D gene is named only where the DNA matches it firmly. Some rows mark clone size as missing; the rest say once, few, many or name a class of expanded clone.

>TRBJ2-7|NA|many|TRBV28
CASSQGFYEQYF
TGTGCCAGCAGTCAAGGGTTCTACGAGCAGTACTTC
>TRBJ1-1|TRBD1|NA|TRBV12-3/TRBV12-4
CASRLQGAYTEAFF
TGTGCCAGCCGGTTACAGGGGGCTTACACTGAAGCTTTCTTT
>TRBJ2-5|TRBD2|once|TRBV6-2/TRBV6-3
CASSYIAGELRRETQYF
TGTGCCAGCAGTTACATAGCGGGGGAGCTACGCAGGGAGACCCAGTACTTC
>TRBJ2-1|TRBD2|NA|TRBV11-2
CASSFGLAGGRAEQFF
TGTGCCAGCAGCTTCGGACTAGCGGGTGGCCGCGCAGAGCAGTTCTTC
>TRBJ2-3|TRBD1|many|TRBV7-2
CASRSQGGTTDTQYF
TGTGCCAGCAGATCACAGGGGGGAACCACAGATACGCAGTATTTT
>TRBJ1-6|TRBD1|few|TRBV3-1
CASSAQGRGISPLHF
TGTGCCAGCAGCGCACAGGGGCGAGGGATCTCACCCCTCCACTTT
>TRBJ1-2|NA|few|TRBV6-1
CASSEIWRGYEGYTF
TGTGCCAGCAGTGAAATTTGGAGGGGATATGAGGGCTACACCTTC
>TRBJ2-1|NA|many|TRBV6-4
CASSVQGGHSYNEQFF
TGTGCCAGCAGTGTCCAAGGAGGTCACTCCTACAATGAGCAGTTCTTC
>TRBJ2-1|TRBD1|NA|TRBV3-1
CASSQTGTGLGNEQFF
TGTGCCAGCAGCCAAACCGGGACAGGGTTAGGCAATGAGCAGTTCTTC
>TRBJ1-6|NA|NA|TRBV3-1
CASGHGQKNSPLHF
TGTGCCAGCGGGCATGGGCAGAAGAATTCACCCCTCCACTTT
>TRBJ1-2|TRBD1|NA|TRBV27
CVGSPRDRGVYGYTF
TGTGTCGGCAGTCCCAGGGACAGGGGGGTCTATGGCTACACCTTC
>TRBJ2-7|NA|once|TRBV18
CASSPGLGTEQYF
TGTGCCAGCTCACCAGGGCTGGGTACCGAGCAGTACTTC
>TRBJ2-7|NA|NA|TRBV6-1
CASSEYKGPIYEQYF
TGTGCCAGCAGTGAATATAAGGGCCCGATCTACGAGCAGTACTTC
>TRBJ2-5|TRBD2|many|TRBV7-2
CATTSGGFQETQYF
TGTGCCACCACTAGCGGGGGGTTCCAAGAGACCCAGTACTTC
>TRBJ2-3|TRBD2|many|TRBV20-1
CSAPSSGGLKRADTQYF
TGCAGTGCCCCTTCTAGCGGGGGGCTTAAGAGGGCAGATACGCAGTATTTT
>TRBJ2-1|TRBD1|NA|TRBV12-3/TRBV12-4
CASSLDRGIVDEQFF
TGTGCCAGCAGCTTGGACAGGGGGATTGTAGATGAGCAGTTCTTC
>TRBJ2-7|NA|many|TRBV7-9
CASTLESLYEQYF
TGTGCCAGCACCCTTGAATCCCTCTACGAGCAGTACTTC
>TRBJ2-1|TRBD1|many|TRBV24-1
CATSDPGTGVLNEQFF
TGTGCCACCAGTGATCCCGGGACAGGGGTACTCAATGAGCAGTTCTTC
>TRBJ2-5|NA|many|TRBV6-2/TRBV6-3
CASSYGKTQQETQYF
TGTGCCAGCAGTTATGGGAAGACGCAACAAGAGACCCAGTACTTC
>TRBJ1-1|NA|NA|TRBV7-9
CASSSFTEAFF
TGTGCCAGCAGTTCTTTCACTGAAGCTTTCTTT
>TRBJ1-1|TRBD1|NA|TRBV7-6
CASSYGQGAGEAFF
TGTGCCAGCAGCTATGGACAGGGGGCAGGGGAAGCTTTCTTT
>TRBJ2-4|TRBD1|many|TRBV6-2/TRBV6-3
CASSYGQGAESIQYF
TGTGCCAGCAGTTACGGACAGGGGGCAGAGAGCATTCAGTACTTC
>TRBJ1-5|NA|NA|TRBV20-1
CSAKGWWDQPQHF
TGCAGTGCTAAGGGGTGGTGGGATCAGCCCCAGCATTTT
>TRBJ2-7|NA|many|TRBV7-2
CASSPVAGPYEQYF
TGTGCCAGCAGCCCTGTGGCCGGGCCCTACGAGCAGTACTTC
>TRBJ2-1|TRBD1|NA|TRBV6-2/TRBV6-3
CASSVDRGLRSEQFF
TGTGCCAGCAGTGTGGACAGGGGGCTGAGGAGTGAGCAGTTCTTC
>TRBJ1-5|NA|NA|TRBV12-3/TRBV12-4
CASSIQGLSNQPQHF
TGTGCCAGCAGTATTCAGGGTCTTAGCAATCAGCCCCAGCATTTT
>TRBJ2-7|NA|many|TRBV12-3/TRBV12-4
CASTRSGSYEQYF
TGTGCCAGCACTCGCTCAGGGTCCTACGAGCAGTACTTC
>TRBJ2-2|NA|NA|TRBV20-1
CSARDRVVNTGELFF
TGCAGTGCTAGAGACAGGGTTGTAAACACCGGGGAGCTGTTTTTT
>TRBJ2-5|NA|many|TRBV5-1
CASSGGLETQYF
TGCGCCAGCAGCGGGGGCTTAGAGACCCAGTACTTC
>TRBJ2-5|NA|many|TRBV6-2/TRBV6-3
CASRNPSQGETQYF
TGTGCCAGCAGGAACCCCTCCCAGGGGGAGACCCAGTACTTC
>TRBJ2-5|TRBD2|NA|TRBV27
CASSPRRGGDYNEQYF
TGTGCCAGCAGTCCTCGGCGGGGGGGCGACTACAATGAGCAGTACTTC
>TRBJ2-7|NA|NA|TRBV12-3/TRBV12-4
CASSLKGRYYEQYF
TGTGCCAGCAGTCTGAAGGGCCGCTACTACGAGCAGTACTTC
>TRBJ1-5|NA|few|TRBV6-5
CASWNSNQPQHF
TGTGCCAGCTGGAATAGCAATCAGCCCCAGCATTTT
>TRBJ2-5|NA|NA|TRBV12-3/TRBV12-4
CASSTPYDEQYF
TGTGCCAGCAGTACCCCCTACGATGAGCAGTACTTC
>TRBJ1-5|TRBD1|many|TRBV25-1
CASSADRGSNQPQHF
TGTGCCAGCAGTGCTGACAGGGGGAGCAATCAGCCCCAGCATTTT
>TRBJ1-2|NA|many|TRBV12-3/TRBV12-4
CASSLVSPYGYTF
TGTGCCAGCAGTTTGGTCAGCCCCTATGGCTACACCTTC
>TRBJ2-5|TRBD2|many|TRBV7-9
CASSRGTSGGNQETQYF
TGTGCCAGCAGCCGGGGGACTAGCGGGGGCAACCAAGAGACCCAGTACTTC
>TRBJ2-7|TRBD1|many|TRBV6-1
CASSEKNRGPEQYF
TGTGCCAGCAGTGAAAAAAACAGGGGGCCCGAGCAGTACTTC
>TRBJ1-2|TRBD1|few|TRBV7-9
CASSPPRTGLERGYTF
TGTGCCAGCAGCCCCCCCCGGACAGGGCTTGAGCGAGGCTACACCTTC
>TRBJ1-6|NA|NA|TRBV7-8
CASSSGQPSSYNSPLHF
TGTGCCAGCAGCTCCGGACAGCCGAGCTCCTATAATTCACCCCTCCACTTT
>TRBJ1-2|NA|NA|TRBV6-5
CASKRDLGYYGYTF
TGTGCCAGCAAAAGGGACTTGGGGTATTACGGCTACACCTTC
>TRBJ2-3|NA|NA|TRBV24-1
CATSDLSGARGAQYF
TGTGCCACCAGTGATTTATCCGGGGCCAGGGGTGCGCAGTATTTT
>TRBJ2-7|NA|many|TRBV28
CASSLSAGNYEQYF
TGTGCCAGCAGTTTATCCGCAGGGAACTACGAGCAGTACTTC
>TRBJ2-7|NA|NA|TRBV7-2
CASTEGRNEQYF
TGTGCCAGCACGGAGGGACGGAACGAGCAGTACTTC
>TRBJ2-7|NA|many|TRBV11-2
CASSSSAGGTYEQYF
TGTGCCAGCAGCTCCTCCGCCGGGGGTACCTACGAGCAGTACTTC
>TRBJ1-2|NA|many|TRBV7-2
CASSQGGWANYGYTF
TGTGCCAGCAGCCAGGGAGGCTGGGCTAACTATGGCTACACCTTC
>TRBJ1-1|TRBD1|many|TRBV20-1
CSARKQGALTEAFF
TGCAGTGCTCGTAAACAGGGGGCATTGACTGAAGCTTTCTTT
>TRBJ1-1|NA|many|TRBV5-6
CASSLAGRGTEAFF
TGTGCCAGCAGCTTGGCCGGCAGGGGTACTGAAGCTTTCTTT
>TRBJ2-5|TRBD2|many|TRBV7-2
CASSQRTSQETQYF
TGTGCCAGCAGCCAGCGGACTAGCCAAGAGACCCAGTACTTC
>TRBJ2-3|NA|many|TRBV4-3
CASSQAVAAAQGTQYF
TGCGCCAGCAGCCAAGCTGTGGCCGCGGCACAAGGTACGCAGTATTTT
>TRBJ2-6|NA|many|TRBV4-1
CASKDNTGANVLTF
TGCGCCAGCAAAGATAACACTGGGGCCAACGTCCTGACTTTC
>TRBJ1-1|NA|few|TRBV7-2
CASSRHQNTEAFF
TGTGCCAGCAGCCGACACCAGAACACTGAAGCTTTCTTT
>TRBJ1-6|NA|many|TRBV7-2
CASSQSARPYNSPLHF
TGTGCCAGCAGCCAATCAGCGAGGCCCTATAATTCACCCCTCCACTTT
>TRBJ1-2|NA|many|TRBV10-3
CAISEGLANYGYTF
TGTGCCATCAGTGAGGGGTTAGCTAACTATGGCTACACCTTC
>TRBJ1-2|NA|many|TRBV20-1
CSARSGRDYGYTF
TGCAGTGCTAGATCAGGTCGCGACTATGGCTACACCTTC
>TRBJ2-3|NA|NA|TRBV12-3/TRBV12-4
CASSLAQGGSADTEYF
TGTGCCAGCAGTTTAGCGCAAGGCGGTAGCGCAGATACGGAGTATTTT
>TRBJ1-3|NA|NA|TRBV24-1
CATSDSTGNTIYF
TGTGCCACCAGTGATTCCACTGGAAACACCATATATTTT
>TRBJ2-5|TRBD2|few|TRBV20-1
CSARDPAGRGETQYF
TGCAGTGCTAGAGATCCAGCGGGGCGGGGGGAGACCCAGTACTTC
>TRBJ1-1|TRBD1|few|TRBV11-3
CASSAQQGTEAFF
TGTGCCAGCAGCGCCCAACAGGGGACTGAAGCTTTCTTT